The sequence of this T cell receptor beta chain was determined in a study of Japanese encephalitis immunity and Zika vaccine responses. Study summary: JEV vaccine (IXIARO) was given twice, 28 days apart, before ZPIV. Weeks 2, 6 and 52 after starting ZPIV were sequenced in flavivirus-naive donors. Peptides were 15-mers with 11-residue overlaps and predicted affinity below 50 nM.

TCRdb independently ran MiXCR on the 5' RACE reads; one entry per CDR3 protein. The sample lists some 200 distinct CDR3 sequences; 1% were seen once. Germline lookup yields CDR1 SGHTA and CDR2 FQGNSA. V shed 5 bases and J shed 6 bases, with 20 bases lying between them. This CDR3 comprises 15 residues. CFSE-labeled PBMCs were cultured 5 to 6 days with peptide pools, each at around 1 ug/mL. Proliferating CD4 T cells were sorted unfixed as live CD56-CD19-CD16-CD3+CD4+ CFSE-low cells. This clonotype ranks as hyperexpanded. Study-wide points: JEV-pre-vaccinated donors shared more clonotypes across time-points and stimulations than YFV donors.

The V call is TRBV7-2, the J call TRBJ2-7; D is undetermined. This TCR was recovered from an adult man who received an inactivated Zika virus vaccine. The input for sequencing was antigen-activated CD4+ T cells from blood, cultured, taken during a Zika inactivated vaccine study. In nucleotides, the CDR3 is TGTGCCAGCAGCCCAACCTCGATCCCAGCAGGCGAGCAGTACTTC. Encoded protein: CASSPTSIPAGEQYF.